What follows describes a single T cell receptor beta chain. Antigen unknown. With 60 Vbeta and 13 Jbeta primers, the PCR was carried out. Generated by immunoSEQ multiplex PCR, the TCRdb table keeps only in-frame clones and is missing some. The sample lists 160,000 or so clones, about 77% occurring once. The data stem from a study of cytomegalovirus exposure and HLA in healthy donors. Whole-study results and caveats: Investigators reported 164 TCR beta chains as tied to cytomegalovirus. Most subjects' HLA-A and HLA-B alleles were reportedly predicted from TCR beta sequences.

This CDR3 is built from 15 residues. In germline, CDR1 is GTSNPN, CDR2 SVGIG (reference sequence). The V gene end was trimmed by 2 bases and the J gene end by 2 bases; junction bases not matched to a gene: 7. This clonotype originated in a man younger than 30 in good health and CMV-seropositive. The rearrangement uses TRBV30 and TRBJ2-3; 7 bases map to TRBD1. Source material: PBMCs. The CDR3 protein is CAWSIRQGSTDTQYF. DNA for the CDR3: TGTGCCTGGAGTATCCGACAGGGATCCACAGATACGCAGTATTTT.